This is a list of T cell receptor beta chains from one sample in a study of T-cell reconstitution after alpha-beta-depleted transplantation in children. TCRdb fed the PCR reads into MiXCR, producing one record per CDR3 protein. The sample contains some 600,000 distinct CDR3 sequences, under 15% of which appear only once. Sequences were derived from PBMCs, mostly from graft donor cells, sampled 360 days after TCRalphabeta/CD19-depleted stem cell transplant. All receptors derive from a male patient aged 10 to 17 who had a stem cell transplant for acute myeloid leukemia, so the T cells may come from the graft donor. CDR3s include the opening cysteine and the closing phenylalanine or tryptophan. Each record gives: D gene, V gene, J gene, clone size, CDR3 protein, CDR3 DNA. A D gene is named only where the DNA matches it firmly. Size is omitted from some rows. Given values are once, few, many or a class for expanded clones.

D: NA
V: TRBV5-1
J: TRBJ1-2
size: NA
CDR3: CASSLAYGNYGYTF
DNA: TGCGCCAGCAGCTTGGCTTACGGAAACTATGGCTACACCTTC

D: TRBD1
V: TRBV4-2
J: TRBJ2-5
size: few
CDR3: CASSQDPTGTLQETQYF
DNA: TGTGCCAGCAGCCAAGATCCGACAGGGACCCTGCAAGAGACCCAGTACTTC

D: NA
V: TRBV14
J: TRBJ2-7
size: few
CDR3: CASSAGRYEQYF
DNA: TGTGCCAGCTCGGCCGGTAGGTACGAGCAGTACTTC

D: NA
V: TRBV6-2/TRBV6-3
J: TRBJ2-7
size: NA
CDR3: CASSYPTEAREQYF
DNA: TGTGCCAGCAGTTACCCGACGGAAGCTAGGGAGCAGTACTTC

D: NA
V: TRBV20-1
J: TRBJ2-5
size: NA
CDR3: CSANQGKETQYF
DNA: TGCAGTGCCAACCAGGGTAAAGAGACCCAGTACTTC

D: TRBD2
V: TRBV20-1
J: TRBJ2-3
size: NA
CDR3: CSATLRIAGTSGSRVRTDTQYF
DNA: TGCAGTGCCACGCTTAGGATCGCCGGGACTAGCGGGAGCAGAGTTAGAACAGATACGCAGTATTTT

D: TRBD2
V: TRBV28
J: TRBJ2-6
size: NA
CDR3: CASSFYPPGLAGELAGANVLTF
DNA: TGTGCCAGCAGTTTTTACCCCCCGGGACTAGCGGGAGAATTGGCTGGGGCCAACGTCCTGACTTTC

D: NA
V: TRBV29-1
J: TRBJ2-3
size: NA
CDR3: CSIAYTDTQYF
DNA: TGCAGCATTGCCTACACAGATACGCAGTATTTT

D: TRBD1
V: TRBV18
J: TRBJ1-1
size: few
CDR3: CASSQGTGRTTEAFF
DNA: TGTGCCAGCTCGCAAGGGACAGGGAGGACCACTGAAGCTTTCTTT

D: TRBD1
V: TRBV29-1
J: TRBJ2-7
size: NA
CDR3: CSVTGVAYEQYF
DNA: TGCAGCGTAACAGGGGTCGCCTACGAGCAGTACTTC

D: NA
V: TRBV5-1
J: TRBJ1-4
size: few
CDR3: CASSPVISTNEKLFF
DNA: TGCGCCAGCAGCCCAGTCATTTCAACTAATGAAAAACTGTTTTTT

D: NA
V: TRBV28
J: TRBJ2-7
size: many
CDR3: CASSLGPVPYEQYF
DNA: TGTGCCAGCAGTTTGGGGCCTGTCCCTTACGAGCAGTACTTC

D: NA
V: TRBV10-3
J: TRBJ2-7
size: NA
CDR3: CAISEPGSSYEQYF
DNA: TGTGCCATCAGTGAGCCAGGTTCCTCCTACGAGCAGTACTTC

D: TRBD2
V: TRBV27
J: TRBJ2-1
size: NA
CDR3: CASSTGTSGNEQFF
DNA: TGTGCCAGCAGTACCGGGACTAGCGGCAATGAGCAGTTCTTC

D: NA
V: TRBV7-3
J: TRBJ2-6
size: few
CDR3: CASSFDGGPYPSGANVLTF
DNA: TGTGCCAGCAGCTTCGATGGGGGGCCTTACCCCTCTGGGGCCAACGTCCTGACTTTC

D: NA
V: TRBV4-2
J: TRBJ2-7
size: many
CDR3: CASSQVSPGTVVAASYEQYF
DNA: TGTGCCAGCAGCCAAGTATCCCCGGGTACGGTAGTGGCAGCCTCCTACGAGCAGTACTTC

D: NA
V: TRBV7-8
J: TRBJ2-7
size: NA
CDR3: CASSPRESSYEQYF
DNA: TGTGCCAGCAGCCCGAGGGAGTCGTCCTACGAGCAGTACTTC

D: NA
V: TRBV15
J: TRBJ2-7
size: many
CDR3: CATSRGLARSYEQYF
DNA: TGTGCCACCAGCAGAGGTCTAGCAAGGTCCTACGAGCAGTACTTC

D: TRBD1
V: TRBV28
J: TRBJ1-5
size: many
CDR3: CASSSRDRGHSQPQHF
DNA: TGTGCCAGCAGTTCTCGGGACAGGGGGCATTCTCAGCCCCAGCATTTT

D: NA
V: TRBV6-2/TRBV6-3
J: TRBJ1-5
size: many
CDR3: CASSRAANQPQHF
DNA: TGTGCCAGCAGTCGGGCAGCCAATCAGCCCCAGCATTTT

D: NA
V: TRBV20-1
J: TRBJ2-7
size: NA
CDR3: CSANRVYEQYF
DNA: TGCAGTGCAAACAGGGTCTACGAGCAGTACTTC

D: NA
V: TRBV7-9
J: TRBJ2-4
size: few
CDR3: CASSSLRGAGNIQYF
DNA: TGTGCCAGCAGCAGCCTCAGAGGGGCGGGAAACATTCAGTACTTC

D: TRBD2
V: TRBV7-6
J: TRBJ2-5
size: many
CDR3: CASSFPGEGEETQYF
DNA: TGTGCCAGCAGCTTCCCGGGGGAGGGTGAAGAGACCCAGTACTTC

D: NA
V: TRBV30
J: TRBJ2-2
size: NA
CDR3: CAGILWLASNTGELFF
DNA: TGTGCCGGGATCCTCTGGCTAGCGTCGAACACCGGGGAGCTGTTTTTT

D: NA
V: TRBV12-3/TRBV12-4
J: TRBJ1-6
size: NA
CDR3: CASSHTGPGSYNSPLHF
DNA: TGTGCCAGCAGTCACACAGGTCCCGGCTCCTATAATTCACCCCTCCACTTT

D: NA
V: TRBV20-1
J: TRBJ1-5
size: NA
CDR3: CSAEQGNQPQHF
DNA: TGCAGTGCTGAACAGGGCAATCAGCCCCAGCATTTT

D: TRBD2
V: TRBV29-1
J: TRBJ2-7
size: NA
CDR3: CSVIPHPGGSYEQYF
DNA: TGCAGCGTCATCCCCCATCCCGGGGGGTCCTACGAGCAGTACTTC

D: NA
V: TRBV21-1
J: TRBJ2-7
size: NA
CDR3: CASSNGTGSEQYF
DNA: TGTGCCAGCAGCAACGGGACAGGATCCGAGCAGTACTTC

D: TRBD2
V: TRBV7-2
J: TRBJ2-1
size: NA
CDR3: CASSLKSSGANYNEQFF
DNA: TGTGCCAGCAGCTTAAAGTCTAGCGGAGCTAACTACAATGAGCAGTTCTTC

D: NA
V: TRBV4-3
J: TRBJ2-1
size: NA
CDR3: CASSQAAGSGYNEQFF
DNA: TGCGCCAGCAGCCAAGCCGCCGGGAGTGGGTACAATGAGCAGTTCTTC

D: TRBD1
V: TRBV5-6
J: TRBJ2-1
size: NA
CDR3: CASSLADRGDNEQFF
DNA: TGTGCCAGCAGCTTGGCTGACAGGGGGGACAATGAGCAGTTCTTC

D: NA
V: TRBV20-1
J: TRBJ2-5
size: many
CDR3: CSNRHQETQYF
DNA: TGCAGCAACAGGCACCAAGAGACCCAGTACTTC

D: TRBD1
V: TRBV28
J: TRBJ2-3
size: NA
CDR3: CASSQGDFTDTQYF
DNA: TGTGCCAGCAGTCAGGGGGATTTCACAGATACGCAGTATTTT

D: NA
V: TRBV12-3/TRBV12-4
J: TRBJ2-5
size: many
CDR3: CASSLGQPIQETQYF
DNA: TGTGCCAGCAGTTTAGGGCAGCCCATCCAAGAGACCCAGTACTTC

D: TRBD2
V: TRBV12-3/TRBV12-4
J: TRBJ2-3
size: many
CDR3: CASSFQTSGTDTQYF
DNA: TGTGCCAGCAGTTTCCAGACTAGCGGGACAGATACGCAGTATTTT

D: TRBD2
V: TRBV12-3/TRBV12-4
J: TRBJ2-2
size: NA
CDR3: CASSHTEPGLAGQNTGELFF
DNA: TGTGCCAGCAGTCACACAGAGCCGGGACTAGCGGGGCAGAACACCGGGGAGCTGTTTTTT

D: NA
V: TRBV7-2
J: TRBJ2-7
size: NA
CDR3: CASSLTRGGSYEQYF
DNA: TGTGCCAGCAGCTTAACGAGGGGTGGCTCCTACGAGCAGTACTTC

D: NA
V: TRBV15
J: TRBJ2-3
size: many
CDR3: CATSRDIRLAVTDTQYF
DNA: TGTGCCACCAGCAGAGATATTCGGCTAGCAGTTACAGATACGCAGTATTTT

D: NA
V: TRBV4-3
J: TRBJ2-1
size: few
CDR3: CASPLAGGNEQFF
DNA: TGCGCCAGCCCCCTGGCGGGTGGCAATGAGCAGTTCTTC

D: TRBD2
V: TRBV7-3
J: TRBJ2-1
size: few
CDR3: CASSIMGLAGGPSSYNEQFF
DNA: TGTGCCAGCAGCATAATGGGACTAGCGGGAGGCCCTAGCTCCTACAATGAGCAGTTCTTC

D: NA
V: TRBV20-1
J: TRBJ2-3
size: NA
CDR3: CSASLGGDTDTQYF
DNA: TGCAGTGCCTCGCTGGGGGGCGACACAGATACGCAGTATTTT

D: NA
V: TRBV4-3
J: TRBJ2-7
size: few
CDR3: CASSQEARHKGGYEQYF
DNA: TGCGCCAGCAGCCAAGAAGCCAGGCACAAGGGGGGCTACGAGCAGTACTTC

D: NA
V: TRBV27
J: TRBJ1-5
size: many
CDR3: CASSLRGPNQPQHF
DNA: TGTGCCAGCAGTTTACGGGGACCCAATCAGCCCCAGCATTTT

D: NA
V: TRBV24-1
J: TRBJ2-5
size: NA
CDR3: CATSAPTGQQETQYF
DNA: TGTGCCACCAGTGCCCCGACAGGTCAACAAGAGACCCAGTACTTC

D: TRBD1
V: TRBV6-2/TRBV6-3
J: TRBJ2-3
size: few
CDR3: CASSKQGSSTDTQYF
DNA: TGTGCCAGCAGTAAACAGGGGTCTAGCACAGATACGCAGTATTTT

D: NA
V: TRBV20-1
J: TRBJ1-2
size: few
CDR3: CSAPREGYGGYTF
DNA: TGCAGTGCCCCGAGGGAGGGATACGGTGGCTACACCTTC

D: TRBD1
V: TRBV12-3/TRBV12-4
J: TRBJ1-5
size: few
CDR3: CASGERTGGVNQPQHF
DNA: TGTGCCAGCGGCGAACGGACAGGGGGCGTCAACCAGCCCCAGCATTTT

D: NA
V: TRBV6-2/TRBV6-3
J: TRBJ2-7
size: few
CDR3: CASSYGQGMIEQYF
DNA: TGTGCCAGCAGTTACGGGCAGGGGATGATCGAGCAGTACTTC

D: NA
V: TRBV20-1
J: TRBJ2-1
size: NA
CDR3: CSARALRPRSYNEQFF
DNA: TGCAGTGCTAGAGCCCTCCGACCTCGCTCCTACAATGAGCAGTTCTTC

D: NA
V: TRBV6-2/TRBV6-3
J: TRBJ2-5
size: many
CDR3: CASSYNPGRQETQYF
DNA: TGTGCCAGCAGTTACAACCCGGGACGGCAAGAGACCCAGTACTTC

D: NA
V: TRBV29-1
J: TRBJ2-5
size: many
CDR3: CSVENTQETQYF
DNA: TGCAGCGTTGAGAACACACAAGAGACCCAGTACTTC

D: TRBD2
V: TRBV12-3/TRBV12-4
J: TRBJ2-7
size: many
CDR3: CASSRGSSYEQYF
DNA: TGTGCCAGCAGTCGCGGGAGCTCCTACGAGCAGTACTTC

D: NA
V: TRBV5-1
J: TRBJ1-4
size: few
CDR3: CASSLSFRNEKLFF
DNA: TGCGCCAGCAGCTTGTCGTTCCGCAATGAAAAACTGTTTTTT

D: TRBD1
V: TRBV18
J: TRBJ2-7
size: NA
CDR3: CASSPSRTGTYEQYF
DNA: TGTGCCAGCTCACCTTCCCGGACAGGAACCTACGAGCAGTACTTC